Each of the 28 T cell receptor beta chains below was sequenced from the same sample in a study of blood T cell repertoires in COVID-19. Clones were sequenced by immunoSEQ multiplex PCR, and TCRdb holds only the in-frame ones, with some missing. Of tens of thousands of clones in the sample, around 88% were seen once. Material: peripheral blood. The receptors derive from a man aged 55 to 69 with acute or convalescent COVID-19.

The chain employs TRBV6-5 and TRBJ1-5, with TRBD1 matching 9 bases. From germline, CDR1 is MNHEY and CDR2 SVGAGI. The CDR3 totals 14 residues. V lost 6 bases to trimming and J lost 6 bases; unmatched junction nucleotides: 6. DNA for the CDR3: TGTGCCAGCAGCTGGGACAGGGTGGTTCAGCCCCAGCATTTT. Translation gives CASSWDRVVQPQHF.

This clone was observed a few times. The chain has TRBV6-5 and TRBJ1-5; no reliable D call. V was cut by 5 bases and J by 4 bases, with 12 bases left in between. Per the germline V gene, CDR1 is MNHEY and CDR2 is SVGAGI. CDR3 length: 14 amino acids. CDR3 in amino acids: CASSPGGENQPQHF. Here the CDR3 DNA reads TGTGCCAGCAGTCCAGGTGGCGAGAATCAGCCCCAGCATTTT.

The rearrangement joins TRBV5-1 to TRBJ2-1, with 8 positions matching TRBD2. Per germline, CDR1 SGHRS and CDR2 YFSETQ. V lost 2 bases, J lost 9 bases, and 10 bases stayed unmatched. The CDR3 sequence is 15 residues long. This CDR3 reads CASSFSLVAGPEQFF. CDR3 in DNA: TGCGCCAGCAGCTTTTCTTTGGTAGCGGGGCCTGAGCAGTTCTTC.

This clone was counted between two and nine times. The V call is TRBV7-3, the J call TRBJ1-2, with 7 positions matching TRBD1. Looked up from germline, CDR1 is SGHTA and CDR2 is FQGTGA. The CDR3 loop spans 15 amino acids. Trimming at V came to 5 bases and at J to 2 bases, leaving 8 bases not matched to a gene. The CDR3, as DNA: TGTGCCAGCAGCGTAGCACAGGGGACCAACTATGGCTACACCTTC. Amino acids: CASSVAQGTNYGYTF. The whole variable domain, remainder taken from reference TRBV7-3 and TRBJ1-2, is GAGVSQTPSNKVTEKGKYVELRCDPISGHTALYWYRQSLGQGPEFLIYFQGTGAADDSGLPNDRFFAVRPEGSVSTLKIQRTERGDSAVYLCASSVAQGTNYGYTFGSGTRLTVV.

This chain joins TRBV19 and TRBJ2-7, with 9 bases fitting TRBD1. Germline CDR1 reads LNHDA; CDR2 reads SQIVND (reference sequence). V trimming: 10 bases; J trimming: 6 bases; junction bases outside the gene matches: 16. This CDR3 contains 15 residues. The CDR3 is CATGTGTLLGGEQYF. The CDR3 DNA reads as TGTGCCACCGGGACAGGGACCCTCTTAGGGGGCGAGCAGTACTTC.

The chain carries TRBV6-5 and TRBJ2-7; 12 bases are shared with TRBD2. Germline trimming cut 6 bases from V and 7 bases from J; bases unmatched to any gene: 10. CDR3 length: 15 residues. The germline CDR1 and CDR2 sequences are MNHEY and SVGAGI. CDR3 in DNA: TGTGCCAGCAGAGCTAGCGGGGGGGTTCTCTGGGAGCAGTACTTC. Its translation is CASRASGGVLWEQYF.

J is TRBJ1-3 and V is TRBV3-1 (or the pseudogene TRBV3-2); D unresolved. The CDR3 is 15 amino acids. Trimming took 8 bases from V and 1 from J, leaving 15 bases between them. Germline assignment: CDR1 LGHDT and CDR2 YNNKEL (reference sequence). CDR3 sequence reads: CASAARGRSGNTIYF. In DNA, the CDR3 is TGTGCCAGCGCGGCCCGAGGAAGGTCTGGAAACACCATATATTTT.

The chain combines TRBV6-5 with TRBJ1-1; 7 bases align to TRBD1. After removal of 6 bases from V and 5 bases from J, the junction contained 9 bases not matched to a gene. The V gene's germline CDR1 is MNHEY and CDR2 SVGAGI. There are 14 residues in the CDR3. Written as DNA, the CDR3 is TGTGCCAGCAGGCAGGGGGGCTACGGAACTGAAGCTTTCTTT. Translating gives CASRQGGYGTEAFF.

The CDR3 coding sequence is TGTGCCCCGCCAGGTCCGAGTGCTGGGGCCAACGTCCTGACTTTC. Protein: CAPPGPSAGANVLTF. The J gene is TRBJ2-6, the V gene TRBV10-3; D ambiguous. Germline CDR1 and CDR2: ENHRY and SYGVKD. V dropped 11 bases and J dropped 2 bases, with 16 bases sitting between them. The CDR3 is 15 amino acids.

The CDR3 is CASSLSGPGSIYNEQFF. CDR3 in DNA: TGTGCCAGCAGCTTATCGGGCCCGGGATCTATCTACAATGAGCAGTTCTTC. The chain uses TRBV5-4 and TRBJ2-1; possible D gene TRBD2, 5 bases. The length of the CDR3 is 17 residues. The ends were cut back, 2 bases at V and 3 bases at J, with 18 bases in the middle. Per the germline V gene, CDR1 is SGHNT and CDR2 is YYREEE (reference sequence).

The table lists this clone with a count of one. This rearrangement joins TRBV15 to TRBJ2-1; possibly TRBD2 for D (6 bases). Germline V gene lookup returns CDR1 LNHNV and CDR2 YYDKDF (reference sequence). The CDR3 covers 15 residues. The V end lost 1 base, the J end lost 5 bases, and 12 bases lay between the germline ends. The CDR3 reads CATSRAQRRDNEQFF. The CDR3 DNA sequence: TGTGCCACCAGCAGAGCCCAGCGGAGGGACAATGAGCAGTTCTTC. The variable domain in full, with the rest retrieved from reference TRBV15 and TRBJ2-1, is DAMVIQNPRYQVTQFGKPVTLSCSQTLNHNVMYWYQQKSSQAPKLLFHYYDKDFNNEADTPDNFQSRRPNTSFCFLDIRSPGLGDTAMYLCATSRAQRRDNEQFFGPGTRLTVL.

The rearrangement links TRBV28 to TRBJ1-6; D unresolved. Per the germline V gene, CDR1 is MDHEN and CDR2 is SYDVKM. This CDR3 is 11 amino acids long. Trimming stripped 4 bases from V and 10 bases from J, with 5 bases between. The DNA of the CDR3 is TGTGCCAGCAGTTCCGGGTCACCCCTCCACTTT. This sequence encodes CASSSGSPLHF.

CDR3 DNA sequence: TGTGCCAGCGGCGATGCGGGAGGGCCCGTAGATACGCAGTATTTT. It yields the protein CASGDAGGPVDTQYF. The chain carries TRBV27 and TRBJ2-3, with 9 nucleotides matching TRBD2. With 8 bases clipped from V and 5 bases from J, the junction kept 11 bases outside the gene matches. The germline gives CDR1 MNHEY, CDR2 SMNVEV (reference sequence). The CDR3 consists of 15 residues.

A few counts support this clone. An end of the junction differs from the germline gene, which may be a read error. The chain employs TRBV13 and TRBJ2-1; 14 positions agree with TRBD2. The CDR3 runs to 16 residues. Per germline, CDR1 PRHDT and CDR2 FYEKMQ (reference sequence). For the CDR3, the DNA is TGTGCCAGCAGCCTAGGGACTAGCGGGAGCTACAATGAGCAGTTCTTC. Residues: CASSLGTSGSYNEQFF.

The gene calls are TRBV19 and TRBJ2-7, with 9 bases fitting TRBD1. J was trimmed by 2 bases and V by 5 bases; bases with no gene match: 10. CDR1 LNHDA and CDR2 SQIVND come from the germline V gene (reference sequence). The CDR3 is 16 amino acids. CDR3 nucleotides: TGTGCCAGTAGTTTTACAGGGGGCGCGTCTACCTACGAGCAGTACTTC. Translation: CASSFTGGASTYEQYF.

This sequence joins TRBV9 and TRBJ2-1; 7 bases are shared with TRBD1. CDR1 and CDR2 from the germline V gene are SGDLS and YYNGEE. J lost 8 bases, V lost 0 bases, and 5 bases had no gene match. The CDR3 sequence is 14 residues long. In DNA, the CDR3 is TGTGCCAGCAGCGTAGAAGGGGGCGGAGATGAGCAGTTCTTC. Its translation: CASSVEGGGDEQFF.

The V call is TRBV7-2, the J call TRBJ2-2; TRBD1 is a possible D gene (5 bases). V was shortened by 1 base and J by 7 bases, with 10 bases between the two germline ends. Germline V gene sequence: CDR1 SGHTA, CDR2 FQGNSA. The CDR3 is made up of 14 amino acids. The CDR3 sequence is CASSLVRGYGELFF. The CDR3 nucleotides are TGTGCCAGCAGCTTAGTTAGGGGATACGGGGAGCTGTTTTTT.

This chain connects TRBV9 to TRBJ2-7, with D maybe TRBD2 (6 bases). Germline CDR1 reads SGDLS; CDR2 reads YYNGEE. CDR3 size: 14 residues. With 4 bases removed from V and 0 bases from J, the gap between germline ends came to 11 bases. The CDR3 sequence: CASSPTRSSYEQYF. The CDR3 DNA is TGTGCCAGCAGCCCGACTAGGAGCTCCTACGAGCAGTACTTC.

The chain employs TRBV6-5 and TRBJ2-3, with 7 bases matching TRBD1. Germline CDR1 is MNHEY and CDR2 is SVGAGI. The CDR3 runs 13 residues. V trimming: 6 bases; J trimming: 5 bases; junction bases outside the gene matches: 5. The CDR3 spells CASRPTGEDTQYF. In nucleotides, the CDR3 is TGTGCCAGCAGACCTACAGGGGAAGATACGCAGTATTTT.

The V call is TRBV24-1, the J call TRBJ2-1; 8 bases match TRBD1. Germline trimming cut 4 bases from V and 7 bases from J; bases unmatched to any gene: 11. This CDR3 spans 16 amino acids. Germline V lookup: CDR1 KGHDR, CDR2 SFDVKD. CDR3 in amino acids: CATSDPGQGLNNEQFF. DNA of the CDR3: TGTGCCACCAGTGACCCAGGACAGGGACTGAATAATGAGCAGTTCTTC.

The chain has TRBV10-3 and TRBJ1-2, with TRBD1 matching over 7 bases. Per germline, CDR1 ENHRY and CDR2 SYGVKD. V lost 5 bases and J lost 6; bases outside the gene matches: 6. CDR3 length: 13 amino acids. In DNA, the CDR3 is TGTGCCATCAGTCCCGGACAGGAGGATGGCTACACCTTC. Its translation is CAISPGQEDGYTF.

The chain employs TRBV29-1 and TRBJ2-1; 7 positions match TRBD1. CDR1 and CDR2 (germline): SQVTM, ANQGSEA. The ends lost 3 bases at V and 7 bases at J; junction bases unmatched: 3. The CDR3 is 12 amino acids. CDR3 amino acids: CSVDRQGNEQFF. DNA of the CDR3: TGCAGCGTTGATCGACAGGGAAATGAGCAGTTCTTC.

The rearrangement joins TRBV28 to TRBJ2-1; D may be TRBD2 (5 bases). Trimming cost V 7 bases and J 0 bases, with 19 bases left between them. Germline V gene lookup returns CDR1 MDHEN and CDR2 SYDVKM. CDR3 size: 17 residues. CDR3 sequence: CASTSAGRPSSYNEQFF. For the CDR3, the DNA is TGTGCCAGCACTTCCGCGGGCAGGCCTAGCTCCTACAATGAGCAGTTCTTC.

The rearrangement links TRBV28 to TRBJ1-2; 8 bases line up with TRBD1. Germline V lookup: CDR1 MDHEN, CDR2 SYDVKM. The CDR3 contains 13 residues. V lost 6 bases to trimming and J lost 4 bases; unmatched junction nucleotides: 4. CDR3 amino acids: CASSLTGVYGYTF. The DNA for the CDR3 is TGTGCCAGCAGCCTGACAGGGGTCTATGGCTACACCTTC.

The CDR3 sequence: CASSHARDSAYEQYF. CDR3 sequence (DNA): TGTGCCAGCAGCCACGCCCGGGACTCCGCCTACGAGCAGTACTTC. The J gene is TRBJ2-7, the V gene TRBV4-2; possibly TRBD2 for D (6 bases). Germline loops: CDR1 LGHNA, CDR2 YNFKEQ. The V and J ends lost 3 bases and 2 bases respectively, with 14 bases between them. CDR3 size: 15 residues.

This chain joins TRBV28 and TRBJ1-2; maybe TRBD1 (6 bases). Trimming shortened V by 4 bases and J by 3 bases, and 12 bases separated the two germline ends. From germline, CDR1 is MDHEN and CDR2 SYDVKM. This CDR3 comprises 14 residues. This chain's CDR3 is CASSSYRADYGYTF. In DNA form, the CDR3 reads TGTGCCAGCAGTTCATACAGGGCGGACTATGGCTACACCTTC.

This chain uses TRBV9 with TRBJ2-1; 11 positions match TRBD2. The CDR3 spans 15 residues. V gave up 7 bases and J gave up 4 bases; unmatched junction bases: 7. The germline gives CDR1 SGDLS, CDR2 YYNGEE. CDR3 DNA: TGTGCCAGCGGGACTAGCGGATTTCCTTACAATGAGCAGTTCTTC. Translation: CASGTSGFPYNEQFF. Full variable domain (missing parts from reference TRBV9 and TRBJ2-1): DSGVTQTPKHLITATGQRVTLRCSPRSGDLSVYWYQQSLDQGLQFLIQYYNGEERAKGNILERFSAQQFPDLHSELNLSSLELGDSALYFCASGTSGFPYNEQFFGPGTRLTVL.

The chain's CDR3 is CASSQGTGIQRVYGYTF. In nucleotides, the CDR3 is TGCGCCAGCAGCCAAGGGACAGGAATCCAGAGAGTATATGGCTACACCTTC. The chain links TRBV4-1 to TRBJ1-2, with 7 bases that match TRBD1. The CDR3 totals 17 residues. The J segment lost 5 bases and the V segment lost 1 base, leaving 13 bases of the junction unmatched. The germline CDR1 and CDR2 sequences are MGHRA and YSYEKL.